This TCR beta chain was observed in a study of Ad26.COV2.S vaccination and SARS-CoV-2 variants listed by TCRdb under 2021. Study-wide context: Donors in the vaccine arm were drawn from COV1001, a phase I-IIa trial of Ad26.COV2.S in healthy adults that was multicentre, randomized, double-blind and placebo-controlled. Ad26.COV2.S was given intramuscularly at 5x10^10 or 1x10^11 viral particles, as a single shot or as two shots 56 days apart. TCRbeta repertoire sequencing was used to assess the specificity and breadth of SARS-CoV-2-reactive T cell receptors after Ad26.COV2.S vaccination. The TCR-sequenced set comprised approximately 30 samples: about 19 Ad26.COV2.S vaccine recipients, 5 placebo recipients and 8 SARS-CoV-2 convalescent individuals. Trial participants were randomized into five groups of five: low-dose or high-dose Ad26.COV2.S given once or twice, or placebo on both occasions. Throughout the experiments and outcome assessment, investigators stayed blinded to trial group allocation. What the research found in general, with its limitations: Vaccine and placebo recipients had comparable non-spike TCR breadth, which fits with the vaccine containing only spike. After vaccination, substantial breadth of spike-specific CD8+ and CD4+ T cell responses was reported. The study was not powered to compare responses between vaccine doses or regimens. The authors noted that the TCR breadth and depth analyses may have underestimated total T cell responses. Spike-specific TCR breadth was higher in Ad26.COV2.S recipients than in placebo recipients (P = 0.0014).

A remark on this clone: What antigen it recognizes has not been identified. A junction end diverges from the germline sequence, so it may reflect a read error.

TCRbeta CDR3 regions were sequenced with the immunoSEQ Assay. After extraction, genomic DNA underwent amplification by bias-controlled multiplex PCR, followed by high-throughput sequencing. As for how the authors treated the data: Collapsing and filtering of sequences were performed to quantify the absolute abundance of each unique TCRbeta CDR3 region. Usable DNA was measured by amplifying reference genes present in all nucleated cells, and TCRbeta template counts were normalized to that usable DNA to estimate T cell fraction. Repertoire TCRs were annotated as SARS-CoV-2-specific when V gene, CDR3 amino acid sequence and J gene were exactly matched to a known reactive TCR set. MIRA supplied the reference SARS-CoV-2 TCR set, which was filtered for enrichment in COVID-19-positive ImmuneCODE repertoires so that public or cross-reactive TCRs were removed. Using the MIRA antigens, annotated TCRs were further analysed by specific ORF or by position within an ORF. Breadth was defined as the number of annotated unique rearrangements divided by the total number of unique productive rearrangements, and depth was defined as the summed frequency of the annotated unique rearrangements. Two-sided Wilcoxon rank-sum tests were used to compare TCR breadth between groups. TCRdb obtained this table from immuneACCESS and retained in-frame rearrangements with V and J assigned. These tables miss some clones; where compared with another copy, unresolved V genes account for less than half of the shortfall, and the remainder is unexplained. The DNA gave D and trimming, while V, J and clone size come from that table. The sample table contains about 350,000 clones; only one count was recorded for about 88% of them. Together, the top ten hold approximately 11% of the sample.

What this sample's treatment or condition label stands for: around 19 received Ad26.COV2.S at low or high dose, single or two shots; about 5 received placebo; per-sample allocation not given. For vaccine and placebo recipients, the sequenced repertoires came from samples collected on day 63 after the first injection. Between 29 July and 7 August 2020, Cohort 1b enrolled about 27 adults aged 18-55 years at one site in Boston, USA. As a vaccine, Ad26.COV2.S was a replication-incompetent adenovirus type 26 vector that expressed a prefusion-stabilized SARS-CoV-2 spike protein derived from the original Wuhan strain. CDR1 SGHNT and CDR2 YYREEE are derived from the germline V gene (reference sequence). Measured from the cysteine to the phenylalanine, the CDR3 is 14 residues long. Just CDR3 DNA is preserved here, 42 bases in frame from base 1.

This TCR derives from a person between 18 and 65 years old who received the Ad26.COV2.S COVID-19 vaccine or a placebo. Sequenced here: peripheral blood, sampled in a trial of Ad26.COV2.S vaccine versus placebo. The sequence is built from TRBV5-4 and TRBJ2-2, with 7 bases matching TRBD1. The CDR3 region: CASSLGQRTGELFF. The sequenced DNA is TGTGCCAGCAGTTTGGGACAGAGGACCGGGGAGCTGTTTTTT.